Here is one T cell receptor (beta chain) with its context. TCRdb's copy holds only in-frame clones and misses some; the assay was immunoSEQ multiplex PCR. Among fewer than 350,000 clones, about 85% were seen once, and the ten largest hold around 2%. The data are from a study of blood T cell repertoires in COVID-19. The CDR3 sequence is 17 residues long. Germline V CDR1 and CDR2: SGHTA, FQGNSA. The V end was cut by 5 bases, the J end by 5 bases, with 24 bases between. Input material: PBMCs or T cells enriched from blood (not recorded which). This clonotype was sampled from a woman in her 30s who had been exposed to COVID-19. J is TRBJ2-5 and V is TRBV7-2, with no clear D. CDR3 sequence: CASSLLDWSSYVETQYF. CDR3 nucleotide sequence: TGTGCCAGCAGCCTGTTAGACTGGTCCTCTTATGTGGAGACCCAGTACTTC.